This passage covers 10 T cell receptor beta chains from one sample sequenced in a study of blood T cell repertoires in COVID-19. The method was immunoSEQ multiplex PCR; TCRdb's version includes in-frame clones alone and lacks a portion of them. Of 280,000 or so clones in the sample, roughly 85% are singletons; the top ten hold under 2.5%. Sequencing input: PBMCs or T cells enriched from blood (not recorded which). These receptors were taken from a man under 40 who had recovered from COVID-19.

J is TRBJ1-1 and V is TRBV7-2; D perhaps matches TRBD1 (5 bases). The V end was cut by 2 bases, the J end by 11 bases, with 15 bases between. The CDR3 consists of 13 residues. CDR1 SGHTA and CDR2 FQGNSA come from the germline V gene. CDR3: CASSLSQGFYAFF. As DNA, the CDR3 is TGTGCCAGCAGCTTATCTCAGGGTTTCTACGCTTTCTTT.

The rearrangement links TRBV7-9 to TRBJ2-2; D gene unclear. V lost 1 base, J lost 1 base, and 7 bases lay in between. This CDR3 is 15 amino acids long. Germline V lookup: CDR1 SEHNR, CDR2 FQNEAQ (reference sequence). CDR3 DNA: TGTGCCAGCAGCTTAGGGTCAGTGAACACCGGGGAGCTGTTTTTT. Translated, it gives CASSLGSVNTGELFF. The full variable domain, rest sourced from reference TRBV7-9 and TRBJ2-2, is DTGVSQNPRHKITKRGQNVTFRCDPISEHNRLYWYRQTLGQGPEFLTYFQNEAQLEKSRLLSDRFSAERPKGSFSTLEIQRTEQGDSAMYLCASSLGSVNTGELFFGEGSRLTVL.

The CDR3 loop is CASSLASNEQFF. CDR3 coding DNA: TGTGCCAGCAGCTTGGCGTCGAATGAGCAGTTCTTC. V gene TRBV5-4 combines with J gene TRBJ2-1, with D unclear. This CDR3 is 12 amino acids long. The V end lost 0 bases, the J end lost 7 bases, and 5 bases lay between the germline ends. The germline CDR1 and CDR2 sequences are SGHNT and YYREEE (reference sequence). The variable domain in full, completed from reference TRBV5-4 and TRBJ2-1, reads ETGVTQSPTHLIKTRGQQVTLRCSSQSGHNTVSWYQQALGQGPQFIFQYYREEENGRGNFPPRFSGLQFPNYSSELNVNALELDDSALYLCASSLASNEQFFGPGTRLTVL.

This clone was seen a few times. V is TRBV5-1 and J is TRBJ1-1; possibly TRBD1 for D (6 bases). Looked up from germline, CDR1 is SGHRS and CDR2 is YFSETQ. The CDR3 has 14 amino acids. Trimming cost V 4 bases and J 8 bases, with 18 bases left between them. CDR3 sequence (DNA): TGCGCCAGCAGCACCCTTCCGGACAGATCAGAAGCTTTCTTT. Its protein product is CASSTLPDRSEAFF.

This rearrangement joins TRBV13 to TRBJ2-7; 9 nucleotides line up with TRBD2. V dropped 7 bases and J dropped 0; count of bases not matched to a gene: 4. CDR1 is PRHDT and CDR2 is FYEKMQ in the germline V gene (reference sequence). CDR3 length equals 14 residues. CDR3 nucleotides: TGTGCCAGCAACCCTAGCGGGGTCTCCTACGAGCAGTACTTC. Translated, it gives CASNPSGVSYEQYF.

The chain links TRBV18 to TRBJ2-6; D is unclear. CDR3 size: 15 residues. Germline V gene lookup returns CDR1 KGHSH and CDR2 LQKENI. V was clipped by 5 bases and J by 0 bases, with 8 bases between them. CDR3 loop: CASSFQDSGANVLTF. CDR3 in DNA: TGTGCCAGCTCATTCCAGGACTCTGGGGCCAACGTCCTGACTTTC. The whole variable domain, remainder taken from reference TRBV18 and TRBJ2-6, is NAGVMQNPRHLVRRRGQEARLRCSPMKGHSHVYWYRQLPEEGLKFMVYLQKENIIDESGMPKERFSAEFPKEGPSILRIQQVVRGDSAAYFCASSFQDSGANVLTFGAGSRLTVL.

The chain links TRBV5-6 to TRBJ1-5; D possibly corresponds to TRBD1 (5 bases). The CDR3 loop spans 15 amino acids. The V and J ends lost 0 bases and 0 bases respectively, with 7 bases between them. CDR1 SGHDT and CDR2 YYEEEE come from the germline V gene. In DNA, the CDR3 is TGTGCCAGCAGCTTGGAGGGGTATAGCAATCAGCCCCAGCATTTT. Its translation is CASSLEGYSNQPQHF.

The chain carries TRBV5-4 and TRBJ1-6; D is unclear. V lost 2 bases to trimming and J lost 8 bases, with 11 bases between them. CDR1 and CDR2 (germline): SGHNT, YYREEE (reference sequence). This CDR3 has 14 residues. CDR3 nucleotides: TGTGCCAGCAGCTTAAGAACTGGAGATTCACCCCTCCACTTT. This gives the protein CASSLRTGDSPLHF.

This clone was counted once. The J gene is TRBJ2-1, the V gene TRBV6-5, with 12 bases fitting TRBD2. Trimming removed 6 bases from V and 7 bases from J; junction bases left unmatched: 4. The CDR3 consists of 14 residues. Germline V lookup: CDR1 MNHEY, CDR2 SVGAGI. The chain's CDR3 is CASRPSGGANEQFF. CDR3 nucleotides: TGTGCCAGCAGACCTAGCGGGGGGGCGAATGAGCAGTTCTTC.

This sequence joins TRBV4-1 and TRBJ1-1; D remains unclear. CDR1 and CDR2 (germline): MGHRA, YSYEKL. This CDR3 has 14 amino acids. V was clipped by 0 bases and J by 1 base, with 6 bases between them. CDR3 coding DNA: TGCGCCAGCAGCCAAGATGTGGCGAACACTGAAGCTTTCTTT. It yields the protein CASSQDVANTEAFF.